This T cell receptor (beta chain) was captured by sequencing in a study of blood T cell repertoires in COVID-19. At the level of the study: Collection of acute and convalescent COVID-19 samples took place in the United States, Italy and Spain. Sources were T cells, B-cell-depleted T cells, or PBMCs; the material itself was cDNA or gDNA.

TCRdb's table, derived via immunoSEQ multiplex PCR, lists solely in-frame clones and lacks some. The table records some 700,000 clones, around 90% of them present only once. The V end lost 6 bases, the J end lost 3 bases, and 11 bases lay between the germline ends. The CDR3 totals 13 residues. The chain is built from TRBV12-3 or TRBV12-4 and TRBJ1-2; tentatively, D is TRBD1 (5 bases). The sequence was obtained from a woman aged 18-35 years with acute or convalescent COVID-19. The sequenced sample was peripheral blood. Here the CDR3 DNA reads TGTGCCAGCAGGCAGGGTGTCGACTATGGCTACACCTTC. Protein: CASRQGVDYGYTF.